These 26 T cell receptor beta chains came from one sample sequenced in a study of T cells in Graves' hyperthyroidism and ophthalmopathy. TCR beta CDR3 sequences were amplified from RNA transcripts. Carried out on the TCR CDR3, a first-round RT-PCR used the HTBI primer set. TCRdb itself ran the multiplex PCR reads through MiXCR, one entry per CDR3 protein. Among around 250,000 distinct CDR3 sequences listed, about 15% were seen once. The sample consisted of blood. Every receptor here comes from a woman aged 40 to 50 with Graves' hyperthyroidism that later progressed to Graves' ophthalmopathy.

This clonotype was detected many times. As DNA, the CDR3 is TGTGCCAGCAGTTTAAGGACTTCTGGCAATGAGCAGTTCTTC. Its translation is CASSLRTSGNEQFF. The chain links TRBV28 to TRBJ2-1, with a tentative D call TRBD2 (5 bases). The CDR3 runs 14 residues. Germline V gene lookup returns CDR1 MDHEN and CDR2 SYDVKM. V was clipped by 2 bases and J by 6 bases, with 11 bases between them.

The V call is TRBV25-1, the J call TRBJ1-4; tentatively, D is TRBD1 (6 bases). CDR3 size: 16 residues. V shed 2 bases and J shed 3 bases, with 13 bases lying between them. Germline values: CDR1 MGHDK, CDR2 SYGVNS. CDR3 coding DNA: TGTGCCAGCAGTGAAGCCTGGACAGTCTCTAATGAAAAACTGTTTTTT. Its protein is CASSEAWTVSNEKLFF.

The gene calls are TRBV5-4 and TRBJ1-1; no reliable D call. V was clipped by 3 bases and J by 3 bases, with 12 bases between them. Germline CDR1 SGHNT, CDR2 YYREEE (reference sequence). CDR3 length: 14 amino acids. Here the CDR3 reads CASSSPGRYTEAFF. In nucleotides, the CDR3 is TGTGCCAGCAGCTCCCCGGGTAGGTACACTGAAGCTTTCTTT.

This clonotype appeared many times. The rearrangement links TRBV2 to TRBJ2-7, with 10 bases fitting TRBD1. The CDR3 extends over 14 amino acids. Germline V gene lookup returns CDR1 SNHLY and CDR2 FYNNEI. The ends lost 7 bases at V and 3 bases at J; junction bases unmatched: 6. As DNA, the CDR3 is TGTGCCAGCACCCGACAGGGGGCTGGCTACGAGCAGTACTTC. It yields the protein CASTRQGAGYEQYF.

This clonotype was seen repeatedly, ten times or more. The chain carries TRBV27 and TRBJ1-4, with D maybe TRBD1 (5 bases). The CDR3 length is 15 residues. V was shortened by 2 bases and J by 5 bases, with 12 bases between the two germline ends. Germline V gene sequence: CDR1 MNHEY, CDR2 SMNVEV (reference sequence). The DNA for the CDR3 is TGTGCCAGCAGTTTAGGGACGGCCTTAAATGAAAAACTGTTTTTT. This sequence encodes CASSLGTALNEKLFF.

The sample holds many counts of this clonotype. The chain uses TRBV11-2 and TRBJ2-3; D unresolved. CDR1 is SGHAT, CDR2 FQNNGV, per germline. This CDR3 has 15 amino acids. The ends were cut back, 0 bases at V and 6 bases at J, with 13 bases in the middle. CDR3 sequence (DNA): TGTGCCAGCAGCTTAGAAACCCTGTATGGGGATACGCAGTATTTT. It is translated as CASSLETLYGDTQYF.

This clonotype was seen repeatedly, ten times or more. The chain couples TRBV5-1 to TRBJ1-1, with D hard to call. The CDR3 loop spans 14 amino acids. The germline gives CDR1 SGHRS, CDR2 YFSETQ. V shed 4 bases and J shed 4 bases, with 14 bases lying between them. This CDR3 reads CASSQMGFSTEAFF. The DNA for the CDR3 is TGCGCCAGCAGCCAGATGGGGTTTAGCACTGAAGCTTTCTTT.

This clonotype was observed at least ten times. V and J are TRBV3-1 and TRBJ1-2; weak D call: TRBD1 (5 bases). CDR1 is LGHDT, CDR2 YNNKEL, per germline (reference sequence). V lost 4 bases to trimming and J lost 3 bases, with 12 bases between them. The length of the CDR3 is 14 residues. DNA of the CDR3: TGTGCCAGCAGCCCGACCTCGACAGACTATGGCTACACCTTC. Its protein product is CASSPTSTDYGYTF. The full variable domain, rest sourced from reference TRBV3-1 and TRBJ1-2, is DTAVSQTPKYLVTQMGNDKSIKCEQNLGHDTMYWYKQDSKKFLKIMFSYNNKELIINETVPNRFSPKSPDKAHLNLHINSLELGDSAVYFCASSPTSTDYGYTFGSGTRLTVV.

In its sample, this clonotype was seen a few times. The CDR3 carries no conserved terminal phenylalanine or tryptophan, so it likely arises from a read error. J is TRBJ2-7 and V is TRBV10-3; D ambiguous. Between the trimmed V and J ends, which lost 2 bases and 5 bases, there was a span of 7 bases. Germline V gives CDR1 ENHRY, CDR2 SYGVKD. This CDR3 contains 12 residues. CDR3 coding DNA: TGTGCCATCAGTGAGGACGAGAACGAGCAGTACCTC. Protein product: CAISEDENEQYL.

This clonotype showed up just a few times. The chain uses TRBV6-1 and TRBJ2-2; 8 positions agree with TRBD1. This CDR3 region has 15 residues. The V segment lost 6 bases and the J segment 1 base; nucleotides outside the gene matches: 4. Germline V gene sequence: CDR1 MNHNS, CDR2 SASEGT. CDR3 sequence (DNA): TGTGCCAGCAGGGCCGGGACAGGGAACACCGGGGAGCTGTTTTTT. This codes for CASRAGTGNTGELFF.

The sample holds many counts of this clonotype. The genes are TRBV5-1 and TRBJ1-1; 8 bases fit TRBD1. J gave up 2 bases and V 7 bases, and 13 bases lay outside the gene matches. This CDR3 comprises 16 residues. Germline-derived CDR1 and CDR2 are SGHRS and YFSETQ. The CDR3 is CASPRGGTGVNTEAFF. CDR3 nucleotides: TGCGCCAGCCCCCGGGGGGGGACAGGCGTAAACACTGAAGCTTTCTTT.

This clonotype was picked up a small number of times. One end of the junction does not line up with germline, which may come from a read error. The chain employs TRBV3-1 and TRBJ2-7; D may be TRBD2 (6 bases). Germline values: CDR1 LGHDT, CDR2 YNNKEL (reference sequence). This CDR3 has 14 residues. The DNA for the CDR3 is TGTACCAGCAGCCCCTCGTTGGAGGGGTTAGAGCAGTACTTC. Its protein is CTSSPSLEGLEQYF.

This clonotype was counted ten times or more. The chain links TRBV7-8 to TRBJ1-2, with D unresolved. The CDR3 totals 12 residues. Germline CDR1 SGHVS, CDR2 FQNEAQ. With 0 bases removed from V and 7 bases from J, the gap between germline ends came to 6 bases. CDR3 in amino acids: CASSLAGSGYTF. CDR3 nucleotides: TGTGCCAGCAGCTTAGCTGGGAGTGGCTACACCTTC.

This clonotype has a handful of counts. The chain joins TRBV19 to TRBJ2-1; no definite D call. Germline V lookup: CDR1 LNHDA, CDR2 SQIVND (reference sequence). This CDR3 comprises 16 residues. V lost 6 bases and J lost 8, with 23 bases in between. The CDR3 reads CASRRMFTGSRDEQFF. CDR3 nucleotides: TGTGCCAGTAGACGGATGTTTACCGGGTCTAGGGATGAGCAGTTCTTC.

In this sample, this clonotype turned up many times. The chain uses TRBV6-6 and TRBJ2-1; 11 nucleotides match TRBD1. Germline assignment: CDR1 MNHNY and CDR2 SVGAGI (reference sequence). Trimming cost V 2 bases and J 8 bases; bases outside gene matches: 11. The CDR3 runs to 17 residues. The CDR3 region is CASSYNPGTGGRDEQFF. The CDR3 bases are TGTGCCAGCAGTTACAACCCCGGGACAGGGGGTAGGGATGAGCAGTTCTTC.

Many counts were recorded for this clonotype. The chain has TRBV2 and TRBJ1-1, with D uncertain. Germline values: CDR1 SNHLY, CDR2 FYNNEI. There are 14 residues in the CDR3. V lost 7 bases and J 0 bases, leaving 12 bases between the germline ends. CDR3 residues: CASTPVTVNTEAFF. DNA of the CDR3: TGTGCCAGCACCCCCGTGACCGTGAACACTGAAGCTTTCTTT.

This clonotype was counted many times. The chain carries TRBV3-1 and TRBJ1-6; TRBD1 might be the D (5 bases). This CDR3 contains 15 residues. Per germline, CDR1 LGHDT and CDR2 YNNKEL (reference sequence). V shed 0 bases and J shed 11 bases, with 14 bases lying between them. CDR3 sequence reads: CASSQDHRGETPLHF. In nucleotides, the CDR3 is TGTGCCAGCAGCCAAGATCACCGGGGCGAAACACCCCTCCACTTT.

The gene calls are TRBV12-3 or TRBV12-4 and TRBJ2-1, with 11 positions matching TRBD2. V lost 2 bases, J lost 12 bases, and 15 bases stayed unmatched. The CDR3 is made up of 17 amino acids. CDR3 in DNA: TGTGCCAGCAGTTTACCTCGAAGACTAGCGGGAACGTCCGGGCAGTTCTTC. Translating gives CASSLPRRLAGTSGQFF.

In this sample, this clonotype turned up many times. The chain recombines TRBV10-2 with TRBJ2-4; the D gene could be TRBD1 or TRBD2 (5 bases each). Germline CDR1 reads WSHSY; CDR2 reads SAAADI. This CDR3 spans 14 amino acids. Trimming removed 6 bases at V and 4 bases at J, with 13 bases between. The CDR3 nucleotides read TGCGCCAGCAGCGGGGCAGACGGTAAAAACATTCAGTACTTC. It specifies CASSGADGKNIQYF.

This clonotype was found many times. This chain joins TRBV6-2 or TRBV6-3 and TRBJ2-1; 7 bases fit TRBD2. Germline V CDR1 and CDR2: MNHEY, SVGEGT. CDR3 length: 15 residues. The J segment lost 3 bases and the V segment lost 2 bases, leaving 4 bases of the junction unmatched. CDR3 sequence: CASSYSGMNYNEQFF. CDR3 sequence (DNA): TGTGCCAGCAGTTACAGCGGGATGAACTACAATGAGCAGTTCTTC.

This clonotype was detected many times. The chain employs TRBV7-9 and TRBJ2-3, with 14 bases matching TRBD2. The V gene's germline CDR1 is SEHNR and CDR2 FQNEAQ (reference sequence). V was pared by 6 bases and J by 10 bases, with 12 bases of the junction left unmatched. This CDR3 spans 16 amino acids. CDR3 sequence reads: CASRLPGTSGSGSQYF. The CDR3 region has the DNA TGTGCCAGCAGATTACCCGGGACTAGCGGGAGTGGGTCGCAGTATTTT.

This clonotype was seen repeatedly, ten times or more. The genes are TRBV12-3 or TRBV12-4 and TRBJ1-1, with TRBD1 matching 8 bases. The CDR3 has 15 residues. Trimming cost V 6 bases and J 5 bases; bases outside gene matches: 11. The CDR3 spells CASRAGGARETEAFF. In nucleotides, the CDR3 is TGTGCCAGCAGGGCAGGGGGCGCACGGGAAACTGAAGCTTTCTTT.

This clonotype has at least ten counts. The chain uses TRBV19 and TRBJ2-7, with D unclear. CDR3 length equals 14 residues. Germline CDR1 reads LNHDA; CDR2 reads SQIVND (reference sequence). The ends were cut back, 1 base at V and 3 bases at J, with 10 bases in the middle. CDR3 bases: TGTGCCAGTAGTATAGCCGGATTGGTCTACGAGCAGTACTTC. This encodes CASSIAGLVYEQYF.

This clonotype showed up many times. This chain uses TRBV5-8 with TRBJ2-1; 8 bases line up with TRBD2. The junction had 11 bases not matched to a gene; V was cut back by 0 bases and J by 3 bases. The CDR3 consists of 18 residues. Germline V gives CDR1 SGHTS, CDR2 YDEGEE. In DNA, the CDR3 is TGTGCCAGCAGCTTGGAACGCGGACTAGCCCTTCTCTACAATGAGCAGTTCTTC. Residues: CASSLERGLALLYNEQFF.

The sample holds many counts of this clonotype. J is TRBJ2-7 and V is TRBV13; D is possibly TRBD1 (5 bases). This CDR3 has 15 amino acids. Germline CDR1 reads PRHDT; CDR2 reads FYEKMQ (reference sequence). V lost 0 bases and J lost 0, with 9 bases in between. CDR3 nucleotide sequence: TGTGCCAGCAGCTTAGGGACAGAGAGCTCCTACGAGCAGTACTTC. Protein sequence: CASSLGTESSYEQYF.

This clonotype came up many times. The chain joins TRBV20-1 to TRBJ2-7, with TRBD2 matching over 10 bases. V lost 0 bases and J lost 6; bases outside the gene matches: 11. The CDR3 covers 16 residues. CDR1 is DFQATT, CDR2 SNEGSKA, per germline (reference sequence). The CDR3 region is CSARDGLAGDSGEQYF. In DNA, the CDR3 is TGCAGTGCTAGAGATGGGCTAGCGGGAGATTCCGGCGAGCAGTACTTC.